This record covers a single TCR beta chain. The antigen is undetermined. The CDR3 extends over 16 amino acids. The V gene's germline CDR1 is LNHDA and CDR2 SQIVND (reference sequence). V lost 3 bases, J lost 0 bases, and 11 bases lay in between. The data were taken from a study of beta chain features in type 1 diabetes. Overall study: Patients and healthy donors were similar in age, gender and cell yields. Study-wide points: The study found that naive, central memory and Treg TCRB repertoires appeared more similar in patients than in healthy donors. Shorter TCRB CDR3s, moderately but significantly so, were found in Type 1 diabetes patients in all four CD4+ subsets. Type 1 diabetes patients showed fewer insertions and more deletions at VDJ junctions.

What was sequenced were expressed TCRB transcripts, since all of the isolated RNA had been reverse transcribed. The repertoire was sequenced with immunoSEQ multiplex PCR; TCRdb's copy has only in-frame clones and lacks some. The sample carries fewer than 650,000 clones, 15% recorded once. This chain connects TRBV19 to TRBJ1-4; the D is unclear. The TCR originated in a man aged 18 to 29 in good health. The sample consisted of naive CD4+ T cells from blood. The CDR3: CASSMAAASTNEKLFF. In nucleotides, the CDR3 is TGTGCCAGTAGTATGGCTGCAGCTTCAACTAATGAAAAACTGTTTTTT.